This T cell receptor (beta chain) comes out of a study of cytomegalovirus exposure and HLA in healthy donors. The repertoire was sequenced with immunoSEQ multiplex PCR; TCRdb's copy has only in-frame clones and lacks some. The profile shows tens of thousands of clones, roughly nine tenths of them singletons. Germline values: CDR1 SEHNR, CDR2 FQNEAQ (reference sequence). The CDR3 spans 15 residues. V lost 7 bases to trimming and J lost 5 bases, with 18 bases between them. The sequenced material came from PBMCs. This sequence was found in a man younger than 35 in good health and CMV-seronegative. This sequence joins TRBV7-9 and TRBJ2-1, with a weak D call TRBD2 (7 bases). The chain's CDR3 is CASTQRGGPHNEQFF. The CDR3 DNA reads as TGTGCCAGCACCCAGAGGGGGGGCCCCCACAATGAGCAGTTCTTC.